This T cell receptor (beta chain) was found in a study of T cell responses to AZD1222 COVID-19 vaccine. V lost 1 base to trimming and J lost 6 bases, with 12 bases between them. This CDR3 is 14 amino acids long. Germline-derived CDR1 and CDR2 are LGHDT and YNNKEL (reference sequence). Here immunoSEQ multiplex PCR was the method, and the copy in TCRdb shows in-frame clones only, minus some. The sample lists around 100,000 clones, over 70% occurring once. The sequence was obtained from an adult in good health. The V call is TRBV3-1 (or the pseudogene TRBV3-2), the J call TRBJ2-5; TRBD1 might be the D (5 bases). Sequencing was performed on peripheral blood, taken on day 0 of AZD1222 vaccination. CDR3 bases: TGTGCCAGCAGCCAAGGGCAGGGTCGGCAGACCCAGTACTTC. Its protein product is CASSQGQGRQTQYF.